The clone carrying this T cell receptor (beta chain) was seen a handful of times. This record belongs to a study of patients and donors after allogeneic stem cell transplantation. J gave up 8 bases and V 4 bases, and 13 bases lay outside the gene matches. CDR3 length: 15 residues. CDR1 and CDR2 (germline): SGHRS, YFSETQ. TCRdb reanalysed the RT-PCR reads using MiXCR and keeps one entry per CDR3 protein. This sample carries 400,000 to 450,000 distinct CDR3 sequences, 15% to 20% of them seen once, and the ten largest clones take 7.2%. The receptor was isolated from a human donor who was either an allogeneic HSCT recipient or a stem cell or donor lymphocyte infusion donor (not recorded which). It is not recorded whose cells these are; they may come from a transplant donor. Sample: blood, either unsorted or a sorted T cell fraction (not recorded which). This chain links TRBV5-1 with TRBJ1-1; TRBD1 agrees at 8 bases. CDR3: CASSPGQEARLEAFF. The CDR3 bases are TGCGCCAGCAGCCCGGGACAGGAGGCCAGATTAGAAGCTTTCTTT. Using reference TRBV5-1 and TRBJ1-1 for the parts outside the CDR3, the full variable domain is KAGVTQTPRYLIKTRGQQVTLSCSPISGHRSVSWYQQTPGQGLQFLFEYFSETQRNKGNFPGRFSGRQFSNSRSEMNVSTLELGDSALYLCASSPGQEARLEAFFGQGTRLTVV.